This TCR beta chain was found in a study of regulatory T cells in long-lasting Graves disease. This clonotype appeared many times. What it recognizes is unknown. Researchers made TCR beta libraries by using iRepertoire HTBI primers and running Arm-PCR on CDR3 regions. TCRdb itself ran the multiplex PCR reads through MiXCR, one entry per CDR3 protein. The data contain 530,000 or so distinct CDR3 sequences, 15% to 20% of them singletons. This CDR3 has 16 residues. The ends lost 4 bases at V and 1 base at J; junction bases unmatched: 9. From germline, CDR1 is SGHRS and CDR2 YFSETQ. Noted time point: newly diagnosed GD, antithyroid drugs for less than 3 months. Making the TCR library involved RNA that had been extracted from PBMCs. General study results and limits: Persistent disease was associated with favored TRBV28 usage and with favored use of TRBJ1-2 and TRBJ2-5.

A further study also used this sample, focusing on T cells in Graves' hyperthyroidism and ophthalmopathy. This second study says: Exclusion followed for patients with uncontrolled infection, other autoimmune disease, pregnancy or lactation.

The chain links TRBV5-1 to TRBJ1-1, with 8 bases aligning to TRBD1. Sequences were derived from peripheral blood mononuclear cells (PBMCs), sampled at new diagnosis, from a patient treated with antithyroid drugs. This clonotype originated in a man aged 18-30 years with Graves disease. The CDR3: CASSRDRSSTNTEAFF. CDR3 DNA sequence: TGCGCCAGCAGCCGGGACAGGTCCTCCACGAACACTGAAGCTTTCTTT.